This section outlines one T cell receptor beta chain sequence together with its context. The antigen remains undetermined. The data originate from a study of shared clonotypes between healthy human individuals. Study findings and constraints: Against clonotypes common to all four donors, non-shared ones had lower generation probabilities. Blood was the only sampled material, and tissue repertoires likely differ. What rarefaction showed was incomplete sorted-subset sequencing despite large depth.

The germline V gene encodes CDR1 SGHNT and CDR2 YYREEE (reference sequence). With V trimmed by 5 bases and J by 2 bases, 1 base remained unmatched. The length of the CDR3 is 14 residues. The method was immunoSEQ multiplex PCR; TCRdb's version includes in-frame clones alone and lacks a portion of them. The repertoire holds about 1.5 million clones, with roughly 95% as singletons. This sequence originates from a man between 25 and 39 years old in good health. The V and J genes are TRBV5-4 and TRBJ2-1, with TRBD1 matching over 10 bases. The sample was naive CD4+ T cells sorted from blood. Subset denoted: CD45RA+ positively selected. The CDR3 is CASRGQGAYNEQFF. CDR3 DNA: TGTGCCAGCAGAGGACAGGGGGCCTACAATGAGCAGTTCTTC.